This is a list of T cell receptor beta chains from one sample in a study of blood T cell repertoires in COVID-19. Assay: immunoSEQ multiplex PCR; the TCRdb copy retains only in-frame clones and omits some. This table holds fewer than 85,000 clones, 90% found once. The sequencing input was peripheral blood. Receptors were obtained from a woman between 50 and 59 years old in a cohort sampled during active COVID-19. CDR3s include the opening cysteine and the closing phenylalanine or tryptophan. A D gene is named only where the DNA matches it firmly. The listing skips clone size in some rows; elsewhere it reads once, few, many or a size class.

J gene: TRBJ2-5
clone size: .
D gene: .
V gene: TRBV28
CDR3 protein: CASSLSGPETQYF
CDR3 DNA: TGTGCCAGCAGTTTGAGTGGGCCGGAGACCCAGTACTTC

J gene: TRBJ2-1
clone size: .
D gene: .
V gene: TRBV6-1
CDR3 protein: CASSGLLDGTHNEQFF
CDR3 DNA: TGTGCCAGCAGTGGCCTACTAGATGGTACACACAATGAGCAGTTCTTC

J gene: TRBJ2-1
clone size: .
D gene: TRBD1
V gene: TRBV7-9
CDR3 protein: CASSPRTGNEQFF
CDR3 DNA: TGTGCCAGCAGCCCCCGGACAGGAAATGAGCAGTTCTTC

J gene: TRBJ2-7
clone size: .
D gene: .
V gene: TRBV19
CDR3 protein: CASSSQNRVYEQYF
CDR3 DNA: TGTGCCAGTAGTTCCCAAAACAGGGTCTACGAGCAGTACTTC

J gene: TRBJ2-7
clone size: .
D gene: TRBD2
V gene: TRBV6-5
CDR3 protein: CASSYSGGGRGEQYF
CDR3 DNA: TGTGCCAGCAGTTACAGCGGGGGGGGCCGGGGAGAGCAGTACTTC

J gene: TRBJ1-2
clone size: .
D gene: .
V gene: TRBV30
CDR3 protein: CAWTLSGHLYGYTF
CDR3 DNA: TGTGCCTGGACCCTCTCCGGACACCTCTATGGCTACACCTTC

J gene: TRBJ2-3
clone size: .
D gene: TRBD1
V gene: TRBV27
CDR3 protein: CASSSFHPGQGTPTDTQYF
CDR3 DNA: TGTGCCAGCAGTTCTTTCCACCCGGGACAGGGAACCCCCACAGATACGCAGTATTTT

J gene: TRBJ2-3
clone size: .
D gene: .
V gene: TRBV2
CDR3 protein: CASRAITDTQYF
CDR3 DNA: TGTGCCAGCAGGGCCATCACAGATACGCAGTATTTT

J gene: TRBJ2-1
clone size: .
D gene: TRBD2
V gene: TRBV9
CDR3 protein: CASSVVSGRASEQFF
CDR3 DNA: TGTGCCAGCAGCGTAGTTAGCGGGAGGGCAAGTGAGCAGTTCTTC

J gene: TRBJ1-1
clone size: .
D gene: .
V gene: TRBV6-7
CDR3 protein: CAAEGLNTEAFF
CDR3 DNA: TGTGCCGCCGAGGGCCTGAACACTGAAGCTTTCTTT

J gene: TRBJ1-2
clone size: once
D gene: .
V gene: TRBV19
CDR3 protein: CASSQRGTFYGYTF
CDR3 DNA: TGTGCCAGTAGCCAAAGGGGCACGTTCTATGGCTACACCTTC

J gene: TRBJ1-1
clone size: .
D gene: .
V gene: TRBV6-5
CDR3 protein: CASRGGMNTEAFF
CDR3 DNA: TGTGCCAGCAGGGGGGGTATGAACACTGAAGCTTTCTTT

J gene: TRBJ2-7
clone size: .
D gene: .
V gene: TRBV27
CDR3 protein: CASSKPGSLTEQYF
CDR3 DNA: TGTGCCAGCAGCAAACCGGGATCCCTTACCGAGCAGTACTTC

J gene: TRBJ2-1
clone size: .
D gene: .
V gene: TRBV29-1
CDR3 protein: CSVLAGPRDEQFF
CDR3 DNA: TGCAGCGTCTTGGCGGGCCCTAGGGATGAGCAGTTCTTC

J gene: TRBJ1-5
clone size: many
D gene: TRBD1
V gene: TRBV18
CDR3 protein: CASSRDRDSNQPQHF
CDR3 DNA: TGTGCCAGCTCCCGAGACAGGGATAGCAATCAGCCCCAGCATTTT

J gene: TRBJ2-5
clone size: .
D gene: TRBD2
V gene: TRBV10-1
CDR3 protein: CASSEDGSGEETQYF
CDR3 DNA: TGCGCCAGCAGTGAGGATGGTAGCGGGGAAGAGACCCAGTACTTC

J gene: TRBJ2-1
clone size: .
D gene: .
V gene: TRBV7-9
CDR3 protein: CASSLDRAYNEQFF
CDR3 DNA: TGTGCCAGCAGCTTGGACAGAGCCTACAATGAGCAGTTCTTC

J gene: TRBJ2-5
clone size: once
D gene: .
V gene: TRBV5-4
CDR3 protein: CASSGVGTRETQYF
CDR3 DNA: TGTGCCAGCAGCGGGGTAGGGACAAGAGAGACCCAGTACTTC